This TCR beta chain was sequenced in a study of cytomegalovirus exposure and HLA in healthy donors. V was shortened by 4 bases and J by 6 bases, with 14 bases between the two germline ends. Germline CDR1 reads SGHDT; CDR2 reads YYEEEE. This CDR3 contains 14 residues. 13 Jbeta primers and 60 Vbeta primers were used for the PCR. In the original processing: An analysis performed later counted 75 million to 80 million unique TCR beta chains (roughly 11 million of them shared). The repertoire was sequenced with immunoSEQ multiplex PCR; TCRdb's copy has only in-frame clones and lacks some. D and trimming come from the DNA, and the V and J calls and clone size come from that table. The sample carries about 140,000 clones, roughly 80% recorded once. Study outcomes and limitations: There were some public TCRs occurring in many donors, but most TCR sequences were rare.

For this clone: As yet, its antigen is unknown.

All the people who gave samples were healthy bone marrow donors. The material sequenced was PBMCs. The chain employs TRBV5-6 and TRBJ2-4; no clear D gene. This clonotype originated in a man aged 18 to 35 in good health and CMV-seropositive. Written as DNA, the CDR3 is TGTGCCAGCAGCCTCACCGACTTCCTAAACATTCAGTACTTC. This sequence encodes CASSLTDFLNIQYF. The complete variable domain, with remaining parts taken from reference TRBV5-6 and TRBJ2-4, reads DAGVTQSPTHLIKTRGQQVTLRCSPKSGHDTVSWYQQALGQGPQFIFQYYEEEERQRGNFPDRFSGHQFPNYSSELNVNALLLGDSALYLCASSLTDFLNIQYFGAGTRLSVL.